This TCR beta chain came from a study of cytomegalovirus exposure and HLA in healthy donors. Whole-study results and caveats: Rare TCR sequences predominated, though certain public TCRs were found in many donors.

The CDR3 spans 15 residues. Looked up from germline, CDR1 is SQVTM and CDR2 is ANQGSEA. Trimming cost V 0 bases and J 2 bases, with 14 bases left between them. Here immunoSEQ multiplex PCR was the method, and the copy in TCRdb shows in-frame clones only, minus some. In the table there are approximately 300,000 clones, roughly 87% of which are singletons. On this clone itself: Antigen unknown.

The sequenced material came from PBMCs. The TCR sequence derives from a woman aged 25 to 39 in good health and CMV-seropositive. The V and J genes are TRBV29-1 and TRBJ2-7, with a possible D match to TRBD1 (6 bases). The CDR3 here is CSVEDWSGATYEQYF. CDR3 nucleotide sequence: TGCAGCGTTGAAGATTGGTCAGGGGCAACCTACGAGCAGTACTTC.